Below, 25 T cell receptor beta chains from the same sample are listed, as sequenced in a study of T cell repertoires in cytomegalovirus infection. From the reads, TCRdb called clonotypes with MiXCR, one entry per CDR3 protein. The sample has about 97,000 distinct CDR3 sequences; approximately 15% are singletons. The sample consisted of PBMCs. The receptors were sampled from a human donor in good health (CMV status not recorded). Some clones in this sample may be carry-over from other donors' samples.

This clonotype was recorded a few times. The rearrangement links TRBV5-6 to TRBJ2-5; TRBD1 matches 8 bases. J lost 10 bases, V lost 4 bases, and 9 bases had no gene match. The germline V gene has CDR1 SGHDT and CDR2 YYEEEE. The CDR3 consists of 13 residues. Written as DNA, the CDR3 is TGTGCCAGCAGCCCGACAGGGGCCGGGGGCCAGTACTTC. It encodes CASSPTGAGGQYF.

This clonotype has a handful of counts. The CDR3 here is CASSEFGLNQPQHF. The DNA of the CDR3 is TGTGCCAGCAGTGAGTTCGGCCTCAATCAGCCCCAGCATTTT. The chain couples TRBV2 to TRBJ1-5, with D hard to call. Looked up from germline, CDR1 is SNHLY and CDR2 is FYNNEI. The CDR3 is made up of 14 amino acids. Trimming pared 3 bases from V and 3 bases from J, leaving 9 bases between.

This clonotype was found a few times. The genes are TRBV6-2 or TRBV6-3 and TRBJ2-1, with TRBD2 identical over 9 bases. This CDR3 spans 17 amino acids. Germline V CDR1 and CDR2: MNHEY, SVGEGT. Trimming at V came to 4 bases and at J to 7 bases, leaving 14 bases not matched to a gene. The CDR3 coding sequence is TGTGCCAGCAGTTTTACGGGAAGCGGGGGGAAAAGGAATGAGCAGTTCTTC. Translated, it gives CASSFTGSGGKRNEQFF.

The chain employs TRBV24-1 and TRBJ2-5; 7 nucleotides line up with TRBD2. The V gene end was trimmed by 8 bases and the J gene end by 3 bases; junction bases not matched to a gene: 2. The germline CDR1 and CDR2 sequences are KGHDR and SFDVKD. The CDR3 consists of 12 residues. The chain's CDR3 is CATMGGEETQYF. For the CDR3, the DNA is TGTGCCACCATGGGGGGGGAAGAGACCCAGTACTTC.

This chain uses TRBV3-1 with TRBJ2-5; no reliable D call. Trimming took off 3 bases at V and 3 bases at J, with 2 bases between the two ends. CDR1 is LGHDT and CDR2 is YNNKEL in the germline V gene (reference sequence). The CDR3 contains 11 residues. The CDR3 spells CASSQKETQYF. The CDR3 DNA reads as TGTGCCAGCAGCCAGAAAGAGACCCAGTACTTC.

The chain has TRBV3-1 and TRBJ1-6, with D perhaps matching TRBD1 (6 bases). V was pared by 2 bases and J by 7 bases, with 12 bases between. This CDR3 spans 15 amino acids. Germline CDR1 and CDR2: LGHDT and YNNKEL (reference sequence). CDR3 sequence (DNA): TGTGCCAGCAGCCAACAACAGGGTCCAAATTCACCCCTCCACTTT. It translates to CASSQQQGPNSPLHF.

The table lists this clonotype with many counts. This chain's CDR3 is CASSPGQGGDYEQYF. CDR3 DNA sequence: TGTGCCAGCAGCCCGGGACAGGGAGGTGACTACGAGCAGTACTTC. The rearrangement links TRBV28 to TRBJ2-7, with 9 bases lining up with TRBD1. The J segment lost 3 bases and the V segment lost 6 bases, leaving 9 bases of the junction unmatched. The germline V gene encodes CDR1 MDHEN and CDR2 SYDVKM. The CDR3 sequence is 15 residues long.

In this sample, this clonotype turned up a few times. The V gene is TRBV7-6, the J gene TRBJ1-2; 9 bases agree with TRBD1. The CDR3 is 13 amino acids. Trimming at V came to 4 bases and at J to 6 bases, leaving 3 bases not matched to a gene. Germline V gene sequence: CDR1 SGHVS, CDR2 FNYEAQ. The CDR3, as DNA: TGTGCCAGCAGCTCGACAGGGGGGAATGGCTACACCTTC. The encoded protein is CASSSTGGNGYTF. The entire variable domain, with the rest obtained from reference TRBV7-6 and TRBJ1-2, is as follows: GAGVSQSPRYKVTKRGQDVALRCDPISGHVSLYWYRQALGQGPEFLTYFNYEAQQDKSGLPNDRFSAERPEGSISTLTIQRTEQRDSAMYRCASSSTGGNGYTFGSGTRLTVV.

Ten or more counts support this clonotype. The J gene is TRBJ2-1, the V gene TRBV20-1; TRBD2 agrees at 10 bases. The ends lost 3 bases at V and 7 bases at J; junction bases unmatched: 12. The length of the CDR3 is 16 residues. Germline-derived CDR1 and CDR2 are DFQATT and SNEGSKA (reference sequence). Here the CDR3 DNA reads TGCAGTGCTAGTCCCCTTACTAGCGGGGAAGGAAATGAGCAGTTCTTC. Amino acid sequence: CSASPLTSGEGNEQFF.

The V and J genes are TRBV5-4 and TRBJ2-2; D may be TRBD1 (6 bases). V was cut by 4 bases and J by 3 bases, with 16 bases left in between. Germline V gene data show CDR1 as SGHNT and CDR2 as YYREEE (reference sequence). This CDR3 is 16 amino acids long. This chain's CDR3 is CASSNRAAGDTGELFF. Written as DNA, the CDR3 is TGTGCCAGCAGCAACCGGGCGGCAGGGGACACCGGGGAGCTGTTTTTT.

The chain is built from TRBV9 and TRBJ1-2, with 9 bases aligning to TRBD1. The CDR3 consists of 15 residues. Germline V gives CDR1 SGDLS, CDR2 YYNGEE. V lost 0 bases to trimming and J lost 4 bases; unmatched junction nucleotides: 4. CDR3 residues: CASSVGSTGGYGYTF. The CDR3 DNA is TGTGCCAGCAGCGTAGGCTCGACAGGGGGCTATGGCTACACCTTC.

This clonotype was detected many times. V and J are TRBV7-2 and TRBJ1-2; D remains ambiguous. This CDR3 is 15 amino acids long. The germline V gene encodes CDR1 SGHTA and CDR2 FQGNSA. Trimming took 0 bases from V and 4 from J, leaving 12 bases between them. CDR3 protein: CASSLATAGSYGYTF. CDR3 nucleotide sequence: TGTGCCAGCAGCTTAGCAACCGCCGGGAGCTATGGCTACACCTTC. Filled out from reference TRBV7-2 and TRBJ1-2, the complete variable domain reads GAGVSQSPSNKVTEKGKDVELRCDPISGHTALYWYRQSLGQGLEFLIYFQGNSAPDKSGLPSDRFSAERTGGSVSTLTIQRTQQEDSAVYLCASSLATAGSYGYTFGSGTRLTVV.

The gene calls are TRBV20-1 and TRBJ2-1; 11 nucleotides match TRBD2. The germline V gene has CDR1 DFQATT and CDR2 SNEGSKA (reference sequence). The CDR3 consists of 15 residues. With 6 bases clipped from V and 8 bases from J, the junction kept 12 bases outside the gene matches. For the CDR3, the DNA is TGCAGTGCGACAATAGCGGGGGGGCCGACGTATGAGCAGTTCTTC. Translation: CSATIAGGPTYEQFF.

This clonotype showed up just a few times. V and J are TRBV20-1 and TRBJ2-5, with 13 bases lining up with TRBD2. This CDR3 region has 15 residues. CDR1 is DFQATT, CDR2 SNEGSKA, per germline (reference sequence). V was pared by 4 bases and J by 4 bases, with 6 bases of the junction left unmatched. CDR3 sequence (DNA): TGCAGTGCTACAACTAGCGGGGGGGCCGCAGAGACCCAGTACTTC. It codes for CSATTSGGAAETQYF.

The genes are TRBV28 and TRBJ2-1, with TRBD2 matching 13 bases. This CDR3 spans 14 amino acids. Trimming removed 6 bases from V and 5 bases from J; junction bases left unmatched: 1. In germline, CDR1 is MDHEN, CDR2 SYDVKM. CDR3 protein: CASRLAGGNNEQFF. The CDR3 coding sequence is TGTGCCAGCAGACTAGCGGGGGGGAACAATGAGCAGTTCTTC.

Only a few counts were recorded for this clonotype. This chain uses TRBV19 with TRBJ2-4, with D possibly TRBD1 on 5 matching bases. With 7 bases removed from V and 5 bases from J, the gap between germline ends came to 15 bases. The CDR3 is 14 residues long. In germline, CDR1 is LNHDA, CDR2 SQIVND (reference sequence). The CDR3 here is CASTIDSTQNIQYF. In DNA, the CDR3 is TGTGCCAGTACAATAGACAGTACCCAAAACATTCAGTACTTC.

This chain joins TRBV7-2 and TRBJ2-5; tentatively, D is TRBD1 or TRBD2 (5 bases each). The ends were cut back, 5 bases at V and 5 bases at J, with 21 bases in the middle. CDR3 length: 16 amino acids. The germline V gene has CDR1 SGHTA and CDR2 FQGNSA. CDR3 region: CASSEYGGRLGETQYF. CDR3 DNA: TGTGCCAGCAGCGAATATGGGGGACGCCTAGGGGAGACCCAGTACTTC.

The rearrangement links TRBV6-1 to TRBJ1-5; D gene ambiguous. The germline CDR1 and CDR2 sequences are MNHNS and SASEGT. V was shortened by 7 bases and J by 5 bases, with 12 bases between the two germline ends. The CDR3 is 13 residues long. For the CDR3, the DNA is TGTGCCAGCAACCCACAAGGACATCAGCCCCAGCATTTT. Translated, it gives CASNPQGHQPQHF.

Here the CDR3 DNA reads TGTGCCAGTAGCGAGACTGTAGGACCCCAGCATTTT. Translation gives CASSETVGPQHF. V and J are TRBV19 and TRBJ1-5; no firm D call. V shed 6 bases and J shed 10 bases, with 13 bases lying between them. Germline assignment: CDR1 LNHDA and CDR2 SQIVND (reference sequence). The CDR3 extends over 12 amino acids.

Here the CDR3 DNA reads TGTGCCAGCAGCTTAGCAGTCCCAGGTCACACCTTC. Translated, it gives CASSLAVPGHTF. V and J are TRBV7-2 and TRBJ1-2; no clear D gene. Germline V gene sequence: CDR1 SGHTA, CDR2 FQGNSA. This CDR3 spans 12 amino acids. V lost 0 bases and J 12 bases, leaving 11 bases between the germline ends.

This clonotype was seen more than once but under ten times. V gene TRBV18 combines with J gene TRBJ1-5; 8 nucleotides agree with TRBD1. There are 14 residues in the CDR3. J lost 5 bases, V lost 1 base, and 1 base had no gene match. Looked up from germline, CDR1 is KGHSH and CDR2 is LQKENI. Here the CDR3 DNA reads TGTGCCAGCTCACCACTGGGACAGGATCAGCCCCAGCATTTT. This codes for CASSPLGQDQPQHF.

The rearrangement joins TRBV24-1 to TRBJ2-4, with TRBD2 as a possible D gene (6 bases). CDR1 KGHDR and CDR2 SFDVKD come from the germline V gene. The CDR3 extends over 14 amino acids. With 6 bases removed from V and 3 bases from J, the gap between germline ends came to 11 bases. The CDR3 DNA is TGTGCCACCAGTACGTGGGGAGGCAAAAACATTCAGTACTTC. Its protein product is CATSTWGGKNIQYF.

This clonotype occurred many times. The CDR3 region has the DNA TGCAGCGTTGGGGCAGAGAGCTCCTACAATGAGCAGTTCTTC. This translates into CSVGAESSYNEQFF. The genes are TRBV29-1 and TRBJ2-1; D is ambiguous. CDR1 and CDR2 from the germline V gene are SQVTM and ANQGSEA. The CDR3 is 14 residues long. V shed 4 bases and J shed 0 bases, with 10 bases lying between them.

This clonotype was counted many times. The chain is built from TRBV28 and TRBJ1-6, with D possibly matching TRBD1 (6 bases). The CDR3 length is 14 residues. V lost 5 bases and J 8 bases, leaving 13 bases between the germline ends. Germline CDR1 MDHEN, CDR2 SYDVKM. CDR3 nucleotides: TGTGCCAGCAGTCCGACAGGTGATCATTCACCCCTCCACTTT. This codes for CASSPTGDHSPLHF.

This clonotype showed up many times. The chain links TRBV7-2 to TRBJ2-3; 8 bases map to TRBD1. The CDR3 runs 15 residues. Trimming at V came to 5 bases and at J to 5 bases, leaving 9 bases not matched to a gene. The germline V gene has CDR1 SGHTA and CDR2 FQGNSA. CDR3 bases: TGTGCCAGCAGCGGGACAGGTCTCCCGGGAGATACGCAGTATTTT. Protein sequence: CASSGTGLPGDTQYF.